These T cell receptor beta chains were read from a single sample in a study of early T cells in non-severe SARS-CoV-2 infection. Via MiXCR, TCRdb re-called the 5' RACE reads, giving one row per CDR3 protein. Among some 87,000 distinct CDR3 sequences listed, around 13% were seen once. The sequencing sample was made of whole blood. Every receptor here comes from an adult who was a healthcare worker with PCR-confirmed SARS-CoV-2 infection or an uninfected control (not recorded which). CDR3s leave out the opening cysteine and the closing phenylalanine or tryptophan. Each record gives: J gene, V gene, CDR3 protein.

>TRBJ2-2|TRBV5-1
ASSLDPTGELF
>TRBJ2-1|TRBV27
ASSLGNEQF
>TRBJ2-7|TRBV28
ASSSARRTTKYEQY
>TRBJ2-7|TRBV11-2
ASRSTGRTYEQY
>TRBJ1-5|TRBV6-1
ASSRGRDLLNGNQPQH
>TRBJ1-5|TRBV28
ASTLGGTSNQPQH
>TRBJ2-7|TRBV11-2
ASRLGTLSGSYSYEQY
>TRBJ2-3|TRBV6-4
ASSETSGGTDTQY
>TRBJ2-5|TRBV10-1
ASSGGPGKETQY
>TRBJ2-3|TRBV6-2/TRBV6-3
ASSSGQGGRDTQY
>TRBJ2-1|TRBV28
ASSDDRRDHNEQF
>TRBJ2-3|TRBV2
ASSLSRGVTDTQY
>TRBJ2-7|TRBV12-3/TRBV12-4
ASRADSKPYEQY
>TRBJ2-3|TRBV9
ASSVSGGFTDTQY
>TRBJ2-5|TRBV29-1
SVEVGAKTQY
>TRBJ1-4|TRBV2
ASSENRDSEKLF